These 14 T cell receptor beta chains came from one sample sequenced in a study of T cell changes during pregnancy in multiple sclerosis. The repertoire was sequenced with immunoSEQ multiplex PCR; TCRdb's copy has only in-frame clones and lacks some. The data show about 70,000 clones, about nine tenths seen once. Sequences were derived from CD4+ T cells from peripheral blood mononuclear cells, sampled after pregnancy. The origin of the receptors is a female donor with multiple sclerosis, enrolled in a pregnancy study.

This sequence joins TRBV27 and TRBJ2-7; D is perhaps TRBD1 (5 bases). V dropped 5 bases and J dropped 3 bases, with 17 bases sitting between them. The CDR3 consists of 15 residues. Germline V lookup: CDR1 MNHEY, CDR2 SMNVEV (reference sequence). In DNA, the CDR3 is TGTGCCAGCAGTCTCCCCGACAGCACTATCTACGAGCAGTACTTC. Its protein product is CASSLPDSTIYEQYF.

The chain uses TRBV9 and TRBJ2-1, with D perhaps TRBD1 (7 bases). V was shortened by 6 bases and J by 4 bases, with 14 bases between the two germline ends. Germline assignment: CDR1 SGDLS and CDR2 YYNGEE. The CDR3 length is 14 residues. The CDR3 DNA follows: TGTGCCAGCACCCGGGGGACAGCATACAATGAGCAGTTCTTC. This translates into CASTRGTAYNEQFF.

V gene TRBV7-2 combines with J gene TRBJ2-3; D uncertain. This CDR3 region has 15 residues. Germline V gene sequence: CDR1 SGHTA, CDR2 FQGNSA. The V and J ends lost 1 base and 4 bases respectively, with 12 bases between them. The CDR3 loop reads CASSLERRWADTQYF. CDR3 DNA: TGTGCCAGCAGCTTAGAGAGGAGATGGGCAGATACGCAGTATTTT.

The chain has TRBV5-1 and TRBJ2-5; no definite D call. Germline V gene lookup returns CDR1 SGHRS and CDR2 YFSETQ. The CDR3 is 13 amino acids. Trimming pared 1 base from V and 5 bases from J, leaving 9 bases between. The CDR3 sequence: CASSLFGLETQYF. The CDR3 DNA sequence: TGCGCCAGCAGCTTGTTCGGGTTGGAGACCCAGTACTTC.

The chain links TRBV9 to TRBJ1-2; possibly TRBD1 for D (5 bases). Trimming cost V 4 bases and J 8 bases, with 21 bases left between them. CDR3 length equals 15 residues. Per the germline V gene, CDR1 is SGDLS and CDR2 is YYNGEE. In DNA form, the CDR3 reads TGTGCCAGCAGCCAGGGTCGGGCGGCGGAAATCGGCTACACCTTC. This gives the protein CASSQGRAAEIGYTF. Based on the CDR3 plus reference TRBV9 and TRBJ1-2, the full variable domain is DSGVTQTPKHLITATGQRVTLRCSPRSGDLSVYWYQQSLDQGLQFLIQYYNGEERAKGNILERFSAQQFPDLHSELNLSSLELGDSALYFCASSQGRAAEIGYTFGSGTRLTVV.

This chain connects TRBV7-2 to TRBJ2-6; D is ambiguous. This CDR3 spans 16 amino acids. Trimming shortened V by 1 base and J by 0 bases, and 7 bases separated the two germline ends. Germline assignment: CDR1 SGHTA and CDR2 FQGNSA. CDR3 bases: TGTGCCAGCAGCTTAGACTTGCACTCTGGGGCCAACGTCCTGACTTTC. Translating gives CASSLDLHSGANVLTF.

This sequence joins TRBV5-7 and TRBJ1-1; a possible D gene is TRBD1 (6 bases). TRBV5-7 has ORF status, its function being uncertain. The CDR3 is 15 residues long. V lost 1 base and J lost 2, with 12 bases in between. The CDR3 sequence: CASSLKAGTNTEAFF. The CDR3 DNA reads TGTGCCAGCAGCTTGAAGGCAGGGACAAACACTGAAGCTTTCTTT.

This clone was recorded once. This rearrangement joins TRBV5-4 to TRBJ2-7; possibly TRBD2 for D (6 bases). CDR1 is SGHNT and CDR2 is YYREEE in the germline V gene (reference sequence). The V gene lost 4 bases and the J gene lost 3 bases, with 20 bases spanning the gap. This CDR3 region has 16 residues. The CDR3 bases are TGTGCCAGCAGCCGAGGTGGCGGGATACCGATCTACGAGCAGTACTTC. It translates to CASSRGGGIPIYEQYF.

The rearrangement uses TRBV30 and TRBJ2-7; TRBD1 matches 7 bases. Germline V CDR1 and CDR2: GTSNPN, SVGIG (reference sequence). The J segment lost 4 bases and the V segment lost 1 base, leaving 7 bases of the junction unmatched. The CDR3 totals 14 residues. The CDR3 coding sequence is TGTGCCTGGAGTGCCGACCCGGGACAGTACGAGCAGTACTTC. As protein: CAWSADPGQYEQYF.

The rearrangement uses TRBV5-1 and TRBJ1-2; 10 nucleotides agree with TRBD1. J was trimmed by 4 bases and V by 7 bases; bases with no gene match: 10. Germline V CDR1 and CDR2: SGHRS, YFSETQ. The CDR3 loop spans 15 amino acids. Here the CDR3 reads CASGPTGGGIYGYTF. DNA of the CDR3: TGCGCCAGCGGGCCGACAGGGGGCGGAATCTATGGCTACACCTTC. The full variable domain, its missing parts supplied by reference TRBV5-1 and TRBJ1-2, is KAGVTQTPRYLIKTRGQQVTLSCSPISGHRSVSWYQQTPGQGLQFLFEYFSETQRNKGNFPGRFSGRQFSNSRSEMNVSTLELGDSALYLCASGPTGGGIYGYTFGSGTRLTVV.

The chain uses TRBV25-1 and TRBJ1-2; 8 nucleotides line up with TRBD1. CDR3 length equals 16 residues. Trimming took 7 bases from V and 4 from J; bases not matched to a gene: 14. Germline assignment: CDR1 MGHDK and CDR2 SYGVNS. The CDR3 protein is CASTPRTGLGIYGYTF. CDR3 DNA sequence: TGTGCCAGCACCCCAAGGACAGGGTTGGGGATCTATGGCTACACCTTC.

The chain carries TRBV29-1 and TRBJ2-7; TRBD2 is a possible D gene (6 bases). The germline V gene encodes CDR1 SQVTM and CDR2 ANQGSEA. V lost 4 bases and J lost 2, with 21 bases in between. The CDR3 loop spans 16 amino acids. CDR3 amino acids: CSVGDLGVGYTYEQYF. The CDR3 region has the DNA TGCAGCGTTGGGGACTTGGGGGTCGGATACACCTACGAGCAGTACTTC.

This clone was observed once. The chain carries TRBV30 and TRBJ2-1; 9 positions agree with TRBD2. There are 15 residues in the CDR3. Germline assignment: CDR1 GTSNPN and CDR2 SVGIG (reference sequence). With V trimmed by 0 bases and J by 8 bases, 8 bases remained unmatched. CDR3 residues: CAWSVRGGRDHEQFF. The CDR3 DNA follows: TGTGCCTGGAGTGTACGAGGCGGGAGGGACCATGAGCAGTTCTTC.

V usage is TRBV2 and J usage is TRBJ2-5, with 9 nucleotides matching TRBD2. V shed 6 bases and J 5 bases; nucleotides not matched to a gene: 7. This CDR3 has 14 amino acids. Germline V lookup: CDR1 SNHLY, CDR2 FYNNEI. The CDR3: CASSPSGIRETQYF. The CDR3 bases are TGTGCCAGCAGCCCTAGCGGGATTAGGGAGACCCAGTACTTC.